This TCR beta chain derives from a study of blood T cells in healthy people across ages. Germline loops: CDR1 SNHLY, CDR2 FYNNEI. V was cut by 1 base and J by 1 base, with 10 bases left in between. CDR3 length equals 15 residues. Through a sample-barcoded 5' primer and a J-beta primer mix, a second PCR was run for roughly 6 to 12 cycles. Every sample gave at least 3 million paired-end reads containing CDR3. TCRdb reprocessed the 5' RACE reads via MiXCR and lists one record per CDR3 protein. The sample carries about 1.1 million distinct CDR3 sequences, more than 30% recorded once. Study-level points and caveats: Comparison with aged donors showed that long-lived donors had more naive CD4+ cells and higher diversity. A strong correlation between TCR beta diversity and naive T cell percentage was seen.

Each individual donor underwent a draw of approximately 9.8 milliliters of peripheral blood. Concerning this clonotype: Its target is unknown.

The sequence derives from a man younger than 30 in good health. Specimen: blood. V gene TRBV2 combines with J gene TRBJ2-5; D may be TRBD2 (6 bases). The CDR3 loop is CASSEGSSGQETQYF. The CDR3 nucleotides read TGTGCCAGCAGTGAAGGTAGTAGCGGCCAAGAGACCCAGTACTTC.